The TCR beta chain under discussion was sequenced for a study of human T cells and chemical hapten exposure. This sample's time point: patch test 3, about 24 weeks after DPC sensitization. Treatment here: therapeutic diphenylcyclopropenone sensitization with weekly scalp DPC. MiXCR was run by TCRdb on the RACE reads, yielding one entry per CDR3 protein. The data show around 85,000 distinct CDR3 sequences, roughly 13% seen once. Germline loops: CDR1 SGDLS, CDR2 YYNGEE. This CDR3 contains 17 residues. Trimming shortened V by 2 bases and J by 7 bases, and 22 bases separated the two germline ends. This sequence originates from a woman aged 45-59 years with alopecia areata. Some clones in this sample may be carry-over from other donors' samples. The source material was whole blood, sampled in connection with sensitization to the hapten diphenylcyclopropenone (DPC). The rearrangement uses TRBV9 and TRBJ2-1; no clear D. The CDR3 region has the DNA TGTGCCAGCAGCGTTTCTAAGATGGATAGCAATGGGAATGAGCAGTTCTTC. Translated: CASSVSKMDSNGNEQFF.